The clone carrying this T cell receptor beta chain showed up many times. Via MiXCR, TCRdb re-called the reads, giving one row per CDR3 protein. This sample carries more than 500,000 distinct CDR3 sequences, approximately 17% of them seen once, and the ten largest clones take under 30%. The data were taken from a study of T cell repertoires in cytomegalovirus infection. The sequenced sample was CD8+ T cells from PBMCs. This clonotype originated in a human donor in good health (CMV status not recorded). Some clones in this sample may be carry-over from other donors' samples.

The CDR3 is CASSWAVNQPQHF. The DNA of the CDR3 is TGTGCCAGCAGTTGGGCAGTTAATCAGCCCCAGCATTTT. The rearrangement uses TRBV27 and TRBJ1-5; D gene ambiguous. Germline V CDR1 and CDR2: MNHEY, SMNVEV (reference sequence). V lost 4 bases and J lost 4, with 8 bases in between. This CDR3 has 13 residues.